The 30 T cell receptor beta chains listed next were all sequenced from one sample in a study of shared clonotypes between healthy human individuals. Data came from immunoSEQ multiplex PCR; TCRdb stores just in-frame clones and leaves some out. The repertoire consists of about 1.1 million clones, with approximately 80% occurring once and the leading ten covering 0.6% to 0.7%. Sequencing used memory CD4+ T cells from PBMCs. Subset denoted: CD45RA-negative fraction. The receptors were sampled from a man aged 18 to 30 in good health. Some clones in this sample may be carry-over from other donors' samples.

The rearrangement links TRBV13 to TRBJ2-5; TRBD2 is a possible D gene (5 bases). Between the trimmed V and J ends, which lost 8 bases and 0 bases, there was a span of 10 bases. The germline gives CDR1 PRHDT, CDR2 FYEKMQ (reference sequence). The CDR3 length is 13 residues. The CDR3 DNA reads TGTGCCAGCCTCGGGAAGTACCAAGAGACCCAGTACTTC. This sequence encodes CASLGKYQETQYF. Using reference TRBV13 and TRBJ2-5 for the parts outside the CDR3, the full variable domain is AAGVIQSPRHLIKEKRETATLKCYPIPRHDTVYWYQQGPGQDPQFLISFYEKMQSDKGSIPDRFSAQQFSDYHSELNMSSLELGDSALYFCASLGKYQETQYFGPGTRLLVL.

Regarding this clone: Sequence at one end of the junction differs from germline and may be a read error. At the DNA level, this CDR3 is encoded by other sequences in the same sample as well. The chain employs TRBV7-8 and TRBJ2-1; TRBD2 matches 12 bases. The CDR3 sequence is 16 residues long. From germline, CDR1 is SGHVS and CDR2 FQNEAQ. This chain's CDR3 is CASSGPLAGGYNEQFF. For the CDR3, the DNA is TGCGCCAGCAGCGGTCCACTAGCGGGAGGTTACAATGAGCAGTTCTTC.

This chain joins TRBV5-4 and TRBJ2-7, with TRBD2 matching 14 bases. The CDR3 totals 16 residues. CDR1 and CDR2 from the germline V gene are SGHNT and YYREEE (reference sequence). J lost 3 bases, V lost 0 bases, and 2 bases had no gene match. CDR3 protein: CASSLGGLAGVYEQYF. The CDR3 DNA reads TGTGCCAGCAGCTTGGGGGGACTAGCGGGAGTCTACGAGCAGTACTTC.

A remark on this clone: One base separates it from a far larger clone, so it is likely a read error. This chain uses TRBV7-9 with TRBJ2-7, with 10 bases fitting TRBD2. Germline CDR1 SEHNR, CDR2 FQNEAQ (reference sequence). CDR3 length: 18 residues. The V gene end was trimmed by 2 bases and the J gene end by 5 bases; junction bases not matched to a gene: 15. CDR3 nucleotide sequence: TGTGCCAGCAGCTTACCTATAAAACTAGCGGGAAACAAAAACGAGCAGTACTTC. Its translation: CASSLPIKLAGNKNEQYF.

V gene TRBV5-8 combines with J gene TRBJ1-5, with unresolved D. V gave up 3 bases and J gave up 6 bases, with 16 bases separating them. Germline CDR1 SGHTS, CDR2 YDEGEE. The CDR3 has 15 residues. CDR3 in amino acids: CASSYDVRAGQPQHF. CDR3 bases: TGTGCCAGCAGCTATGACGTACGGGCCGGTCAGCCCCAGCATTTT.

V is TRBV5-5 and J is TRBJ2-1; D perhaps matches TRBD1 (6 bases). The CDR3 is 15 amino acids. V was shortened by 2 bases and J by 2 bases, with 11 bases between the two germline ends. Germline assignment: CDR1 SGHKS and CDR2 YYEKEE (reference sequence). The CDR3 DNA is TGTGCCAGCAGCTTTACAGGGCTGGCCTACAATGAGCAGTTCTTC. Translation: CASSFTGLAYNEQFF.

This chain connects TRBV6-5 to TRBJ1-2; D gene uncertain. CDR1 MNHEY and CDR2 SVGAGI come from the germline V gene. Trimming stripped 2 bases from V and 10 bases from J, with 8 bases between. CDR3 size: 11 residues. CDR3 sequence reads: CASSYGQIYTF. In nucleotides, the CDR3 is TGTGCCAGCAGTTACGGGCAGATCTACACCTTC.

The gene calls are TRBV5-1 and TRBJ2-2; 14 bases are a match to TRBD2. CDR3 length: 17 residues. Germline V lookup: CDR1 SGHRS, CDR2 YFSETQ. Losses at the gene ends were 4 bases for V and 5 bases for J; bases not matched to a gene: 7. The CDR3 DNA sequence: TGCGCCAGCAGCGGGGGACTAGCGGGAGAGAGTACCGGGGAGCTGTTTTTT. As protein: CASSGGLAGESTGELFF.

The CDR3 here is CSVSVFQGLGETQYF. Here the CDR3 DNA reads TGCAGCGTCTCTGTCTTTCAGGGGCTGGGGGAGACCCAGTACTTC. This chain joins TRBV29-1 and TRBJ2-5; weak D call: TRBD1 (6 bases). This CDR3 has 15 amino acids. V lost 6 bases to trimming and J lost 5 bases, with 22 bases between them. Germline V gene data show CDR1 as SQVTM and CDR2 as ANQGSEA.

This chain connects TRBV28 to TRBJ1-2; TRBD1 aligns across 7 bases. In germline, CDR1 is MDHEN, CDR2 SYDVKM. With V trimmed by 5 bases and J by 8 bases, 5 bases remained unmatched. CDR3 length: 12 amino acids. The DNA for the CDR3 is TGTGCCAGCAGTAGGGACAGTAGAGGCTACACCTTC. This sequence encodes CASSRDSRGYTF.

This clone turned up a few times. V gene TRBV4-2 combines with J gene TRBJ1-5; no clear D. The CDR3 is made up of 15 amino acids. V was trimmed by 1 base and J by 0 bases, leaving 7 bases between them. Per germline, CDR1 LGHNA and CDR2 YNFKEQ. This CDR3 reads CASSQAGHSNQPQHF. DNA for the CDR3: TGTGCCAGCAGCCAAGCCGGTCATAGCAATCAGCCCCAGCATTTT.

Here the CDR3 reads CAWTGGAPEAFF. The DNA of the CDR3 is TGTGCCTGGACAGGGGGCGCACCTGAAGCTTTCTTT. The genes are TRBV30 and TRBJ1-1; 8 bases line up with TRBD1. V dropped 4 bases and J dropped 6; count of bases not matched to a gene: 4. The CDR3 runs to 12 residues. Per the germline V gene, CDR1 is GTSNPN and CDR2 is SVGIG (reference sequence).

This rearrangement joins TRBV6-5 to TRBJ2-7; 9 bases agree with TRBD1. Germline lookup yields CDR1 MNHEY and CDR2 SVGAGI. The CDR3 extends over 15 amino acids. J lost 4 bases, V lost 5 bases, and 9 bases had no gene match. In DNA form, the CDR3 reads TGTGCCAGCAGTGCAACCGGGACAGGGCGATACGAGCAGTACTTC. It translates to CASSATGTGRYEQYF.

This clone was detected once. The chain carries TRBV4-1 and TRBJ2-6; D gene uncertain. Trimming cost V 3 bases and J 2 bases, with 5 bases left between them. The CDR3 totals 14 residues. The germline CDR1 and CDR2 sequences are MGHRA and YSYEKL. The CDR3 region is CASSQGPGANVLTF. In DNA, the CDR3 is TGCGCCAGCAGCCAGGGCCCTGGGGCCAACGTCCTGACTTTC.

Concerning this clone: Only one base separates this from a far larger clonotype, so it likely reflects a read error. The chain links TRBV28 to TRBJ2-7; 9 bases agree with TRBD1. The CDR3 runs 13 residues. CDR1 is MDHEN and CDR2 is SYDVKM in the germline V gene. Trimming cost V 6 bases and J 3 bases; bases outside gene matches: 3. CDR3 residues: CASRRTGDYEQYF. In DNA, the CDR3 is TGTGCCAGCAGAAGGACAGGGGACTACGAGCAGTACTTC. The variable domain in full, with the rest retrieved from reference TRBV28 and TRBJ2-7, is DVKVTQSSRYLVKRTGEKVFLECVQDMDHENMFWYRQDPGLGLRLIYFSYDVKMKEKGDIPEGYSVSREKKERFSLILESASTNQTSMYLCASRRTGDYEQYFGPGTRLTVT.

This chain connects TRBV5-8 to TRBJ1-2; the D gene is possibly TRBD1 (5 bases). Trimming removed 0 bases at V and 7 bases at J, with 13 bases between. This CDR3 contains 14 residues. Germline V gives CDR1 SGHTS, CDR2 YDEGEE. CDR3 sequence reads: CASSLEGRGGGYTF. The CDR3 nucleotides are TGTGCCAGCAGCTTGGAGGGAAGGGGAGGTGGCTACACCTTC. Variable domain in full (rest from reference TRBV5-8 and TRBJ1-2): EAGVTQSPTHLIKTRGQQATLRCSPISGHTSVYWYQQALGLGLQFLLWYDEGEERNRGNFPPRFSGRQFPNYSSELNVNALELEDSALYLCASSLEGRGGGYTFGSGTRLTVV.

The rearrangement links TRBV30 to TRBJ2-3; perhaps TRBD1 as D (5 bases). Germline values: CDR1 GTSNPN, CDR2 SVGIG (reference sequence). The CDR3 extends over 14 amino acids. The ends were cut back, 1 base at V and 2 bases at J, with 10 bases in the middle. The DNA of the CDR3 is TGTGCCTGGAGTGGGGGCCAGATCACAGATACGCAGTATTTT. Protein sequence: CAWSGGQITDTQYF.

The CDR3 is CASLGSSYEQYF. CDR3 in DNA: TGTGCCAGCTTAGGGAGCTCCTACGAGCAGTACTTC. V is TRBV28 and J is TRBJ2-7; tentatively, D is TRBD2 (5 bases). The CDR3 covers 12 residues. CDR1 is MDHEN and CDR2 is SYDVKM in the germline V gene. The V and J ends lost 8 bases and 0 bases respectively, with 8 bases between them.

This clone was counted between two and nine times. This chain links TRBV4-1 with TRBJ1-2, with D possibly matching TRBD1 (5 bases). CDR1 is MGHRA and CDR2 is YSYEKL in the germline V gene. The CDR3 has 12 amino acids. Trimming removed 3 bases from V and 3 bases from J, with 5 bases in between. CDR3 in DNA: TGCGCCAGCAGCCAGGGGCACTATGGCTACACCTTC. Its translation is CASSQGHYGYTF.

Here the CDR3 DNA reads TGTGCCAGCAGTTTACGTCTATGGAGCCGCGAGCAGTACTTC. It is translated as CASSLRLWSREQYF. The chain uses TRBV27 and TRBJ2-7; no clear D. The V end lost 2 bases, the J end lost 6 bases, and 14 bases lay between the germline ends. Germline CDR1 MNHEY, CDR2 SMNVEV (reference sequence). There are 14 residues in the CDR3.

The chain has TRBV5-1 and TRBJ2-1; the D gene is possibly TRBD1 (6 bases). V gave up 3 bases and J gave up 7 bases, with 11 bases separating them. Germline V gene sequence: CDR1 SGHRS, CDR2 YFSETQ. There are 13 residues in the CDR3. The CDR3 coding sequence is TGCGCCAGCAGCTCAAAAGGGGGTAATGAGCAGTTCTTC. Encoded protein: CASSSKGGNEQFF.

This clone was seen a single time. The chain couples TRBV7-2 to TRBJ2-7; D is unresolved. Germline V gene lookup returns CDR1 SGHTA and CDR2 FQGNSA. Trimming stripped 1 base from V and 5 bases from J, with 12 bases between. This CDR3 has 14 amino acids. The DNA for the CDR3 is TGTGCCAGCAGCTTAGTTGTTTGGGCAGACGAGCAGTACTTC. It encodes CASSLVVWADEQYF.

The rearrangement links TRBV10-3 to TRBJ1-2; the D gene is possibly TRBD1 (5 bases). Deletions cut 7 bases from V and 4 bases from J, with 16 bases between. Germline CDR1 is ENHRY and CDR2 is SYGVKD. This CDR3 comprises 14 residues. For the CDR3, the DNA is TGTGCCATCACCGAGGGAGGGACCCCCTATGGCTACACCTTC. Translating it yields CAITEGGTPYGYTF.

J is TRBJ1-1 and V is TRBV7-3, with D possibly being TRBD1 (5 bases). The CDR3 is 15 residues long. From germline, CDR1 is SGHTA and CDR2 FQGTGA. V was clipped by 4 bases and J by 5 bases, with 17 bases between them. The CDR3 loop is CASSSMTVSTTEAFF. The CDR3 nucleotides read TGTGCCAGCAGCTCGATGACAGTGAGTACTACTGAAGCTTTCTTT.

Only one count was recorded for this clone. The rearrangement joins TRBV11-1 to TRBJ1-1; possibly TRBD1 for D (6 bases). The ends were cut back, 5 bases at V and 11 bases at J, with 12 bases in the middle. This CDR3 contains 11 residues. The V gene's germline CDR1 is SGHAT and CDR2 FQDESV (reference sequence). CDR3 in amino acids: CASSREGVAFF. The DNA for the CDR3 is TGTGCCAGCAGCCGAGAGGGGGTGGCTTTCTTT.

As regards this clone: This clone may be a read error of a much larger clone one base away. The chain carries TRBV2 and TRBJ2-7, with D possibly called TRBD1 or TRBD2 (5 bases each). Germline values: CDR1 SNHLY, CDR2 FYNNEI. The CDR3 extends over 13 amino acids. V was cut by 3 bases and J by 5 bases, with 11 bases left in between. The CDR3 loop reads CASSEWGPNEQYF. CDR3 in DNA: TGTGCCAGCAGTGAGTGGGGACCCAACGAGCAGTACTTC. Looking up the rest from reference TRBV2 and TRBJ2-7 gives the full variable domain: EPEVTQTPSHQVTQMGQEVILRCVPISNHLYFYWYRQILGQKVEFLVSFYNNEISEKSEIFDDQFSVERPDGSNFTLKIRSTKLEDSAMYFCASSEWGPNEQYFGPGTRLTVT.

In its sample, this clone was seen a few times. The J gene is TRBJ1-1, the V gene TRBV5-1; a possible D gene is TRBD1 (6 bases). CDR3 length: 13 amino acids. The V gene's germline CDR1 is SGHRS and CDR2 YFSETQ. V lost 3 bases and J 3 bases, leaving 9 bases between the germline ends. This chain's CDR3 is CASSWDTDTEAFF. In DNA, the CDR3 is TGCGCCAGCAGCTGGGACACAGACACTGAAGCTTTCTTT.

CDR3 sequence (DNA): TGCGCCAGCAGCTTGGCGGTTAGCGCCCAAGAGACCCAGTACTTC. Its translation is CASSLAVSAQETQYF. V and J are TRBV5-1 and TRBJ2-5, with TRBD2 as a possible D gene (5 bases). The CDR3 length is 15 residues. CDR1 and CDR2 from the germline V gene are SGHRS and YFSETQ. Trimming shortened V by 0 bases and J by 1 base, and 10 bases separated the two germline ends.

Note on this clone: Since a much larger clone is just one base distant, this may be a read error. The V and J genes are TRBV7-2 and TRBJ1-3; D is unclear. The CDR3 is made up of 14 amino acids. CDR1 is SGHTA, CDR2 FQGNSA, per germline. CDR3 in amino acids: CASSSGFSGNTIHF. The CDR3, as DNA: TGTGCCAGCAGCTCGGGGTTCTCTGGAAACACCATACATTTT.

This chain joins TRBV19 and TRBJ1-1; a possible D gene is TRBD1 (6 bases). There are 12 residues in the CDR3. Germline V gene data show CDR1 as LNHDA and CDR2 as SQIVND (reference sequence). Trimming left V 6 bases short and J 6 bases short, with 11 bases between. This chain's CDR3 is CASSHRAAEAFF. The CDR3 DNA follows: TGTGCCAGTAGCCACAGGGCAGCTGAAGCTTTCTTT.